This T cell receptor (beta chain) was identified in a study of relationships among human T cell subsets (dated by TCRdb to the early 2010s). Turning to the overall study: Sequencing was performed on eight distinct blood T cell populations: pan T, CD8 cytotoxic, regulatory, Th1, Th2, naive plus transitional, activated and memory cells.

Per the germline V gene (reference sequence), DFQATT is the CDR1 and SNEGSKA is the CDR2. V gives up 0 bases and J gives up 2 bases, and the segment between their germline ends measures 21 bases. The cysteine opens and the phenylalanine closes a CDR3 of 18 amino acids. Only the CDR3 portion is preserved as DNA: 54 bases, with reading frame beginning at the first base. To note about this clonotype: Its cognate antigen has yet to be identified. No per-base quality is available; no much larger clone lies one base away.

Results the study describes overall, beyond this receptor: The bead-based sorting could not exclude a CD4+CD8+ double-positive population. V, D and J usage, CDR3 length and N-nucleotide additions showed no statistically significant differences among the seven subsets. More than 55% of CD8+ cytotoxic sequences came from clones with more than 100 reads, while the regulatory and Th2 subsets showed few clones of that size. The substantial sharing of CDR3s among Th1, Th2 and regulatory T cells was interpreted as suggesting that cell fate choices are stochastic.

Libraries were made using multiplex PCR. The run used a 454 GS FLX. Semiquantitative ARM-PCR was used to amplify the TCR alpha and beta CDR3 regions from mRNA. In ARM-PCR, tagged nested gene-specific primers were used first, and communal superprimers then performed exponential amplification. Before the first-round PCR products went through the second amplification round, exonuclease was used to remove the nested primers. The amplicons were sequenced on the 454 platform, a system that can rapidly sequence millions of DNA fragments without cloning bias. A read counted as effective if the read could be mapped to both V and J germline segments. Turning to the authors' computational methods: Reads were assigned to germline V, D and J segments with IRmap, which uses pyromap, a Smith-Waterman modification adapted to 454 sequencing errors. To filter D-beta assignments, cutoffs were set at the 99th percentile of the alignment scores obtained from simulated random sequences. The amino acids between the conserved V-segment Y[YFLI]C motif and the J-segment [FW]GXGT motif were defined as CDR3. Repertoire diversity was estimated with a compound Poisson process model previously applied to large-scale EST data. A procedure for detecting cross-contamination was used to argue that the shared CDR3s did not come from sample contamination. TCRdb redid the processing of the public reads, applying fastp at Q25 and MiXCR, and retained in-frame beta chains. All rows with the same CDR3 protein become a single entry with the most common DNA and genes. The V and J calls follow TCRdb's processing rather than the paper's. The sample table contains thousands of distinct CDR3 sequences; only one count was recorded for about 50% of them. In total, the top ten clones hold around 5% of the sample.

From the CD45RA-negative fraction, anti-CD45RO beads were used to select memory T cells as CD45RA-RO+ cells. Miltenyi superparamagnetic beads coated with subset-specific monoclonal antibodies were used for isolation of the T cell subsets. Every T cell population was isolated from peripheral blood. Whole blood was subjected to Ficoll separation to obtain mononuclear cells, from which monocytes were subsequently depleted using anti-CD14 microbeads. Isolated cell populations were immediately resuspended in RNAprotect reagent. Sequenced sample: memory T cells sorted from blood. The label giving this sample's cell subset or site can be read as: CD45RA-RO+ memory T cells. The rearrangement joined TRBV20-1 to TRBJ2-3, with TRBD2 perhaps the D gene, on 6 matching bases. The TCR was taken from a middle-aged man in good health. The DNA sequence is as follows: TGCAGTGCTAGAGATTGGAATCTGGTCGGCGGGAACACAGATACGCAGTATTTT. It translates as CSARDWNLVGGNTDTQYF.